This is a list of T cell receptor beta chains from one sample in a study of shared clonotypes between healthy human individuals. Profiled with immunoSEQ multiplex PCR; TCRdb holds only in-frame clones, not every one. Of about 600,000 clones in the sample, around 81% are singletons; the top ten hold about 12%. The sequenced sample was PBMCs. The receptors stem from a middle-aged woman in good health. Some clones in this sample may be carry-over from other donors' samples. CDR3s include the opening cysteine and the closing phenylalanine or tryptophan. D genes are given only for firm matches. Rows may omit the clone size; those that give it use once, few, many or a size class.

d_gene: TRBD1
j_gene: TRBJ2-3
abundance: -
v_gene: TRBV7-9
CDR3nt: TGTGCCAGCAGCCGACAGGGGGCTTGGACAGATACGCAGTATTTT
CDR3aa: CASSRQGAWTDTQYF

d_gene: TRBD1
j_gene: TRBJ2-1
abundance: -
v_gene: TRBV28
CDR3nt: TGTGCCAGCAGTTCTTACCGGGACAGGGACAATGAGCAGTTCTTC
CDR3aa: CASSSYRDRDNEQFF

d_gene: -
j_gene: TRBJ1-4
abundance: -
v_gene: TRBV15
CDR3nt: TGTGCCACCAGCAGTCGGGGGCGCGAAAAACTGTTTTTT
CDR3aa: CATSSRGREKLFF

d_gene: TRBD1
j_gene: TRBJ2-1
abundance: -
v_gene: TRBV29-1
CDR3nt: TGCAGCGCCGTCCCGGGACAGGGGGCGGGTGAGCAGTTCTTC
CDR3aa: CSAVPGQGAGEQFF

d_gene: TRBD1
j_gene: TRBJ1-1
abundance: many
v_gene: TRBV28
CDR3nt: TGTGCCAGCAGTGCCCAGGGGGGAGCTTTCTTT
CDR3aa: CASSAQGGAFF

d_gene: TRBD2
j_gene: TRBJ2-1
abundance: -
v_gene: TRBV18
CDR3nt: TGTGCCAGCTCACCCCTAGCGGGACGCTCCTACAATGAGCAGTTCTTC
CDR3aa: CASSPLAGRSYNEQFF

d_gene: -
j_gene: TRBJ2-3
abundance: -
v_gene: TRBV11-2
CDR3nt: TGTGCCAGCAGCTTAATCAAAGGAAAAGGGACGGCAGATACGCAGTATTTT
CDR3aa: CASSLIKGKGTADTQYF

d_gene: -
j_gene: TRBJ1-5
abundance: -
v_gene: TRBV7-3
CDR3nt: TGTGCCAGCAGCTCCCGACAGGGCAATCAGCCCCAGCATTTT
CDR3aa: CASSSRQGNQPQHF

d_gene: -
j_gene: TRBJ2-7
abundance: many
v_gene: TRBV20-1
CDR3nt: TGCAGTGCTAGTGTTAACTACGAGCAGTACTTC
CDR3aa: CSASVNYEQYF

d_gene: -
j_gene: TRBJ2-7
abundance: -
v_gene: TRBV19
CDR3nt: TGTGCCAGTAGTAGTCTTGCAACCTACGAGCAGTACTTC
CDR3aa: CASSSLATYEQYF

d_gene: TRBD2
j_gene: TRBJ2-1
abundance: -
v_gene: TRBV5-1
CDR3nt: TGCGCCAGCCAACTAGCGGGAGGGCCTTTCAGTCAGGTGGGGCAAGGCCCCTATGCGCGGTTCTTC
CDR3aa: CASQLAGGPFSQVGQGPYARFF

d_gene: TRBD1
j_gene: TRBJ2-1
abundance: -
v_gene: TRBV11-2
CDR3nt: TGTGCCAGCAGCGAGAGACAGGGATCGTACAATGAGCAGTTCTTC
CDR3aa: CASSERQGSYNEQFF

d_gene: TRBD2
j_gene: TRBJ2-7
abundance: -
v_gene: TRBV7-2
CDR3nt: TGTGCCAGCAGCGCCTCTAGCGGGAGTTCCTACGAGCAGTACTTC
CDR3aa: CASSASSGSSYEQYF

d_gene: TRBD2
j_gene: TRBJ2-5
abundance: -
v_gene: TRBV5-6
CDR3nt: TGTGCCAGCAGAAGACTAGCGGGAACTCAAGAGACCCAGTACTTC
CDR3aa: CASRRLAGTQETQYF

d_gene: -
j_gene: TRBJ1-1
abundance: few
v_gene: TRBV29-1
CDR3nt: TGCAGCGTTGTGGGGGGAAGAAGCTACACTGAAGCTTTCTTT
CDR3aa: CSVVGGRSYTEAFF

d_gene: TRBD2
j_gene: TRBJ2-1
abundance: -
v_gene: TRBV7-8
CDR3nt: TGTGCCAGCAGCATAGGCGGGAGAGCTCTTAGCTCCTACAATGAGCAGTTCTTC
CDR3aa: CASSIGGRALSSYNEQFF

d_gene: TRBD1
j_gene: TRBJ2-2
abundance: once
v_gene: TRBV27
CDR3nt: TGTGCCAGCAGTTTAGACAGGGGGACCGGGGAGCTGTTTTTT
CDR3aa: CASSLDRGTGELFF

d_gene: -
j_gene: TRBJ2-7
abundance: -
v_gene: TRBV27
CDR3nt: TGTGCCAGCAGTTTAGTGTGGGGACCAACCCTCTACGAGCAGTACTTC
CDR3aa: CASSLVWGPTLYEQYF

d_gene: TRBD1
j_gene: TRBJ1-1
abundance: -
v_gene: TRBV18
CDR3nt: TGTGCCAGCTCACCGGACAGGGTCGGCACCGAAGCTTTCTTT
CDR3aa: CASSPDRVGTEAFF

d_gene: TRBD1
j_gene: TRBJ2-1
abundance: -
v_gene: TRBV28
CDR3nt: TGTGCCAGCAGTCCCGGGACAGGCTCCTACAATGAGCAGTTCTTC
CDR3aa: CASSPGTGSYNEQFF

d_gene: -
j_gene: TRBJ2-1
abundance: -
v_gene: TRBV9
CDR3nt: TGTGCCAGCAGCGAAGCCGGCGACCTCAATGAGCAGTTCTTC
CDR3aa: CASSEAGDLNEQFF

d_gene: TRBD2
j_gene: TRBJ2-5
abundance: -
v_gene: TRBV15
CDR3nt: TGTGCCACCAGCAGGGATACTAGCGGGATCGAGACCCAGTACTTC
CDR3aa: CATSRDTSGIETQYF

d_gene: -
j_gene: TRBJ2-5
abundance: -
v_gene: TRBV7-3
CDR3nt: TGTGCCAGCAGCTTAAGTAGACTGGATCAAGAGACCCAGTACTTC
CDR3aa: CASSLSRLDQETQYF

d_gene: -
j_gene: TRBJ1-1
abundance: few
v_gene: TRBV5-6
CDR3nt: TGTGCCAGCAGCTTGGGGTCCGGCACTGAAGCTTTCTTT
CDR3aa: CASSLGSGTEAFF

d_gene: TRBD2
j_gene: TRBJ2-7
abundance: -
v_gene: TRBV15
CDR3nt: TGTGCCACCAGATGGAGCGGGGGGGGCGACGAGCAGTACTTC
CDR3aa: CATRWSGGGDEQYF

d_gene: TRBD1
j_gene: TRBJ2-7
abundance: -
v_gene: TRBV4-2
CDR3nt: TGTGCCAGCAGCCGGGCCGGGACAGGGGCCGACGAGCAGTACTTC
CDR3aa: CASSRAGTGADEQYF

d_gene: -
j_gene: TRBJ2-7
abundance: -
v_gene: TRBV15
CDR3nt: TGTGCCACCAGCGGGTTCGTAAGTGGACCGAGCTACGAGCAGTACTTC
CDR3aa: CATSGFVSGPSYEQYF

d_gene: -
j_gene: TRBJ2-2
abundance: few
v_gene: TRBV12-5
CDR3nt: TGTGCTAGTGGTTTGGGACAAGGAGGGGCCGGGGAGCTGTTTTTT
CDR3aa: CASGLGQGGAGELFF